This T cell receptor (beta chain) was profiled in a study of blood T cell repertoires in COVID-19 (TCRdb year 2020). About the investigation overall: Samples covering the acute and convalescent phases of COVID-19 were provided by collaborators in the United States, Italy and Spain. The dataset comprised deeply sampled blood TCRbeta repertoires from subjects exposed to, actively infected with, or recovered from COVID-19. The material from the prospective study consisted of cDNA or gDNA derived from T cells, B-cell-depleted T cells, or PBMCs. Where available, HLA class I and class II types were obtained from metadata supplied by the sample provider rather than from assay-based typing. A freely available public database, intended as a resource for researchers studying the immune response to SARS-CoV-2, is where the repertoires were released. The samples were drawn from two sources: the first 160 participants of the ongoing ImmuneRACE study, and about 1,300 subjects contributed by 6 global collaborators. Nearly every sample came with metadata listing a de-identified subject ID, COVID-19 status, age in years and sex.

TCRbeta CDR3 regions were amplified from genomic DNA using the immunoSEQ Assay, a bias-controlled multiplex PCR. The original methods were these. Nucleated cell counts per sample were estimated from amplification of reference gene primers within the assay. To quantify the absolute abundance of each unique TCRbeta CDR3 rearrangement, sequence reads were collapsed and filtered. Productive Simpson clonality was computed per sample as the square root of Simpson's diversity index over productive rearrangements. TCRdb re-hosts the immuneACCESS table, in-frame sequences only. Its copies lack some clones; in the studies checked, an unresolved V gene accounts for under half of them, and the cause for the rest is not known. V, J and clone size are taken as reported in that table, and D and trimming were inferred from the DNA itself. The sample table shows almost 200,000 clones, and roughly 80% are seen once. The ten largest clones add up to about 0.95% of the sample.

One collaborating source in Seattle enrolled patients while the patients were actively infected and followed the patients over time throughout the course of disease. Whole blood was collected in K2EDTA tubes by collaborating institutions according to the institutions' own protocols. For TCRbeta analysis, collaborator samples were shipped as frozen whole blood, as isolated PBMCs, or as DNA extracted from either sample type. The CDR3, cysteine through phenylalanine, is 13 amino acids long. The kept DNA is CDR3 alone, 39 bases in frame from the first base. V loses 2 bases of germline sequence and J loses 5 bases, and the interval between the two ends is 7 bases. CDR1 and CDR2 (KGHSH, LQKENI) derive from the germline V gene. Here is what the overall study found, with its caveats: How much clinical and demographic metadata was included differed by source and by participant, and the metadata was provided uncurated.

In regard to this clone: Its antigen is currently not known. No base quality information exists; no much larger clone differs at one position.

Rearrangement joined TRBV18 to TRBJ1-5; a confident D gene designation cannot be given. This receptor was identified in a man between 60 and 75 years old with COVID-19, enrolled during active disease. Sequencing was performed on peripheral blood. The DNA is TGTGCCAGCTCACCAGCGAGCGATCAGCCCCAGCATTTT. This gives the protein CASSPASDQPQHF.